These T cell receptor beta chains were read from a single sample in a study of T cell responses to AZD1222 COVID-19 vaccine. The assay was immunoSEQ multiplex PCR, and TCRdb's table has in-frame clones only and misses some. This table holds fewer than 150,000 clones, approximately 93% found once. This specimen consisted of peripheral blood, obtained on day 0 of AZD1222 vaccination. The receptor source for this set is an adult in good health. Each CDR3 is given with its conserved first and last residue. Fields, in order: J gene, V gene, CDR3 protein.

J: TRBJ1-1
V: TRBV25-1
CDR3: CASRPQGAANTEAFF

J: TRBJ1-5
V: TRBV6-5
CDR3: CASSRRGEGNQPQHF

J: TRBJ2-7
V: TRBV20-1
CDR3: CSAAGPYEQYF

J: TRBJ2-3
V: TRBV5-1
CDR3: CASSFDVENTQYF

J: TRBJ1-5
V: TRBV24-1
CDR3: CATSATSSNQPQHF

J: TRBJ2-3
V: TRBV18
CDR3: CASSFGQGGTDTQYF

J: TRBJ2-2
V: TRBV5-5
CDR3: CASSLVRNTGELFF

J: TRBJ1-5
V: TRBV7-8
CDR3: CASSEDRLNQPQHF

J: TRBJ1-1
V: TRBV6-4
CDR3: CAGGNGGEVNTEAFF

J: TRBJ1-3
V: TRBV10-2
CDR3: CASSESRQRGNTIYF

J: TRBJ2-1
V: TRBV28
CDR3: CASSLSSGAVNEQFF

J: TRBJ1-2
V: TRBV5-4
CDR3: CASSLGLGDGYTF

J: TRBJ1-3
V: TRBV28
CDR3: CASRASGNTIYF

J: TRBJ1-3
V: TRBV4-2
CDR3: CASSQGEGTSGNTIYF

J: TRBJ1-5
V: TRBV28
CDR3: CASSPVLRISGGQPQHF

J: TRBJ1-2
V: TRBV28
CDR3: CASSTGTPYGYTF

J: TRBJ2-1
V: TRBV7-6
CDR3: CASSLAHRNEQFF

J: TRBJ1-2
V: TRBV15
CDR3: CATSPGSVYGYTF

J: TRBJ2-7
V: TRBV6-2/TRBV6-3
CDR3: CASSSLRRNSYEQYF

J: TRBJ2-5
V: TRBV7-9
CDR3: CASSFGTSGETQYF

J: TRBJ2-7
V: TRBV7-3
CDR3: CASSPLLTGGKQYF

J: TRBJ1-4
V: TRBV28
CDR3: CASRQQGAARVWVF

J: TRBJ1-6
V: TRBV10-1
CDR3: CASSPGQGLRSPLHF

J: TRBJ2-7
V: TRBV9
CDR3: CASSVATGSSYEQYF

J: TRBJ2-5
V: TRBV12-3/TRBV12-4
CDR3: CASSYRQETQYF

J: TRBJ1-4
V: TRBV15
CDR3: CATSSWGENEKLFF